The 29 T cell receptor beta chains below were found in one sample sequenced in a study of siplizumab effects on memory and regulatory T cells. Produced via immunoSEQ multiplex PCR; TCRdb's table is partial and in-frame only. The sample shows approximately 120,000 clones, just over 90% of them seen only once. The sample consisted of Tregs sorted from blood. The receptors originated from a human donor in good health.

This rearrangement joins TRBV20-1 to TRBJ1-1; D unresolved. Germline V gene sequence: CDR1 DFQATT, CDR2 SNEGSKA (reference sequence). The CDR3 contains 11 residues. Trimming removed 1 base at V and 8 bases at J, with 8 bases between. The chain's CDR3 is CSARVEREAFF. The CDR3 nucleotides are TGCAGTGCTAGAGTGGAAAGGGAAGCTTTCTTT.

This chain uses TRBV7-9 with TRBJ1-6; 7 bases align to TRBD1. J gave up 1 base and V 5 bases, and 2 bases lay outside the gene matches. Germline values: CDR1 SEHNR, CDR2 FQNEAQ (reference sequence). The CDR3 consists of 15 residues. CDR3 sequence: CASSNRGSYNSPLHF. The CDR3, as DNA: TGTGCCAGCAGCAACAGGGGATCCTATAATTCACCCCTCCACTTT. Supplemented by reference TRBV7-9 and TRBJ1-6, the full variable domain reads DTGVSQNPRHKITKRGQNVTFRCDPISEHNRLYWYRQTLGQGPEFLTYFQNEAQLEKSRLLSDRFSAERPKGSFSTLEIQRTEQGDSAMYLCASSNRGSYNSPLHFGNGTRLTVT.

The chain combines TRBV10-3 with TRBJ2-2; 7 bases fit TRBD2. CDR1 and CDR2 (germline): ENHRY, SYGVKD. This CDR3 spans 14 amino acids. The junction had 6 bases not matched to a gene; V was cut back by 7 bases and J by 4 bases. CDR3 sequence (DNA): TGTGCCATCACGAGAGGGGAGGGCACCGGGGAGCTGTTTTTT. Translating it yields CAITRGEGTGELFF.

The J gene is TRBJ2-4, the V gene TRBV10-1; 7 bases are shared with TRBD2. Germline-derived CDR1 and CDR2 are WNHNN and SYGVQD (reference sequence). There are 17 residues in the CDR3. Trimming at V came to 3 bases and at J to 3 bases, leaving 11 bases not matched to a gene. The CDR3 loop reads CASSEGGGSNGKNIQYF. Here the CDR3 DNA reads TGCGCCAGCAGTGAAGGAGGCGGGAGTAACGGCAAAAACATTCAGTACTTC.

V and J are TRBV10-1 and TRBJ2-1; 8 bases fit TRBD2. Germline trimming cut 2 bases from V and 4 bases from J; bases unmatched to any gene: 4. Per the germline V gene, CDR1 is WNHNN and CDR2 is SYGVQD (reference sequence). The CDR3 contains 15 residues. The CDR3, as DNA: TGCGCCAGCAGTGAGGGTTCGGGAGGGTACAATGAGCAGTTCTTC. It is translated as CASSEGSGGYNEQFF.

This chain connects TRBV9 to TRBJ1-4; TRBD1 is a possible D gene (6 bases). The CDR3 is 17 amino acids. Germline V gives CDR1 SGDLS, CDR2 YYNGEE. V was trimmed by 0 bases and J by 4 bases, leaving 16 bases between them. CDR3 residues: CASSVGGRGRINEKLFF. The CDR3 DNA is TGTGCCAGCAGCGTAGGGGGCAGGGGACGGATTAATGAAAAACTGTTTTTT. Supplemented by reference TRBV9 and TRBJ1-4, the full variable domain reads DSGVTQTPKHLITATGQRVTLRCSPRSGDLSVYWYQQSLDQGLQFLIQYYNGEERAKGNILERFSAQQFPDLHSELNLSSLELGDSALYFCASSVGGRGRINEKLFFGSGTQLSVL.

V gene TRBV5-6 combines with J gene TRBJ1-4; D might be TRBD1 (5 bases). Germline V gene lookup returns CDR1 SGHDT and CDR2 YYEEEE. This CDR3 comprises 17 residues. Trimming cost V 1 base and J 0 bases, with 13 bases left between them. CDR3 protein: CASSLIGVGSTNEKLFF. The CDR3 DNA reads TGTGCCAGCAGCTTGATAGGGGTGGGATCAACTAATGAAAAACTGTTTTTT.

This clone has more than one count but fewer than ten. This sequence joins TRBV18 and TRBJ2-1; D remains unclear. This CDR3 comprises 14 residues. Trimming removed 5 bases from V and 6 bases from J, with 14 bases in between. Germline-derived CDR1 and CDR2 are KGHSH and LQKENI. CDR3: CASSERRVGNEQFF. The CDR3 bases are TGTGCCAGCTCAGAACGACGGGTGGGCAATGAGCAGTTCTTC.

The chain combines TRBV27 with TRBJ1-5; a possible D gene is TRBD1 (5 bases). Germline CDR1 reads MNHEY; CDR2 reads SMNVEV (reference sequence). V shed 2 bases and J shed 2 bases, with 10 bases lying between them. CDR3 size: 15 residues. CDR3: CASSLGVGGNQPQHF. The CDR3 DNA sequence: TGTGCCAGCAGTTTAGGGGTAGGGGGCAATCAGCCCCAGCATTTT.

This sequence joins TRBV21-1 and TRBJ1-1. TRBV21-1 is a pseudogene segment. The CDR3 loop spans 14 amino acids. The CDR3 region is CASSKGPANTEAFF. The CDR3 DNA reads TGTGCCAGCAGCAAGGGACCGGCGAACACTGAAGCTTTCTTT.

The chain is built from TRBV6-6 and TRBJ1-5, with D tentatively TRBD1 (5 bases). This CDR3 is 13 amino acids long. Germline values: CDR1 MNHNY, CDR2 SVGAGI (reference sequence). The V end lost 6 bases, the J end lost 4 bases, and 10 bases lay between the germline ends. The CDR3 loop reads CASRGRGNQPQHF. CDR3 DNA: TGTGCCAGCAGGGGGCGAGGAAATCAGCCCCAGCATTTT.

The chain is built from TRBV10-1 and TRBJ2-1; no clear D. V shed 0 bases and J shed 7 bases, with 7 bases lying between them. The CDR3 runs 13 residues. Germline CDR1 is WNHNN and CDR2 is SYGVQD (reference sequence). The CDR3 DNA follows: TGCGCCAGCAGTGAGTCCGGCCGAAATGAGCAGTTCTTC. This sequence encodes CASSESGRNEQFF.

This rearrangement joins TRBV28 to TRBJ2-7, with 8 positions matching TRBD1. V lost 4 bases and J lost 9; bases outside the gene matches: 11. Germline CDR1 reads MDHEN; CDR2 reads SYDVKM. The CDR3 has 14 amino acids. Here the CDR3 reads CASSYGQGARGQYF. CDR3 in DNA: TGTGCCAGCAGTTACGGACAGGGCGCCCGGGGGCAGTACTTC.

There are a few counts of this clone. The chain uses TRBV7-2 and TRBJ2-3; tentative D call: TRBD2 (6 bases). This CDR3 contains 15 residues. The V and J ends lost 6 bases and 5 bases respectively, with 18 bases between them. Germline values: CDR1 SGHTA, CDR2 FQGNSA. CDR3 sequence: CASSWAGSAGDTQYF. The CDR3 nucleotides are TGTGCCAGCAGTTGGGCGGGATCAGCTGGAGATACGCAGTATTTT. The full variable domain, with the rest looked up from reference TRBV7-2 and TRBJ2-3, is GAGVSQSPSNKVTEKGKDVELRCDPISGHTALYWYRQSLGQGLEFLIYFQGNSAPDKSGLPSDRFSAERTGGSVSTLTIQRTQQEDSAVYLCASSWAGSAGDTQYFGPGTRLTVL.

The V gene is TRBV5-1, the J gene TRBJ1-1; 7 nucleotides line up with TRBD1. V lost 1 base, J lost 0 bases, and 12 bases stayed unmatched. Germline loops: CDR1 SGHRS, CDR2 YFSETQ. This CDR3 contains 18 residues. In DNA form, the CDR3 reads TGCGCCAGCAGCTTGACGATGAGGGGGCCTGTTGTGAACACTGAAGCTTTCTTT. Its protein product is CASSLTMRGPVVNTEAFF.

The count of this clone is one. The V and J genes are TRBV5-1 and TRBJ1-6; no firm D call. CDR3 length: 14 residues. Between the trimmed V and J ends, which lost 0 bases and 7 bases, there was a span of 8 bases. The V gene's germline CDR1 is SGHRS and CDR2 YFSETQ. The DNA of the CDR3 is TGCGCCAGCAGCTTGGTGTGGGGAAATTCACCCCTCCACTTT. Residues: CASSLVWGNSPLHF.

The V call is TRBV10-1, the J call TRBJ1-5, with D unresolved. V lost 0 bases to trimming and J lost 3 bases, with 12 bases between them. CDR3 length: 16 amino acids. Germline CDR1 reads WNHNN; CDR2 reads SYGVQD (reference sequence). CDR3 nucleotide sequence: TGCGCCAGCAGTGAGTCGAACTGGACTCCCAATCAGCCCCAGCATTTT. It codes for CASSESNWTPNQPQHF.

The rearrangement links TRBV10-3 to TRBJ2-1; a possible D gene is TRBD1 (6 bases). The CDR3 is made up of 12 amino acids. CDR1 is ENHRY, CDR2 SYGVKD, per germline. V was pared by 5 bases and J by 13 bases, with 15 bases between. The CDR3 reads CAISSVDRHQFF. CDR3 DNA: TGTGCCATCAGTTCCGTGGACAGACACCAGTTCTTC.

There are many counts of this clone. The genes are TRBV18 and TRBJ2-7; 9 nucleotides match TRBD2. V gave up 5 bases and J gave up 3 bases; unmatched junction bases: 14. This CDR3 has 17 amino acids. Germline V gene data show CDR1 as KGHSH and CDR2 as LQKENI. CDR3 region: CASSIGPAGGSLYEQYF. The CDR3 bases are TGTGCCAGCTCAATCGGCCCAGCGGGAGGAAGTCTCTACGAGCAGTACTTC.

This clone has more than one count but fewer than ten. CDR3 coding DNA: TGCGCCAGCAGTGAGTCGACTCCCACTCGAGCTTTCTTT. Translating gives CASSESTPTRAFF. The chain uses TRBV10-1 and TRBJ1-1, with D hard to call. Germline CDR1 reads WNHNN; CDR2 reads SYGVQD (reference sequence). The CDR3 is 13 amino acids. Trimming took 0 bases from V and 10 from J, leaving 12 bases between them.

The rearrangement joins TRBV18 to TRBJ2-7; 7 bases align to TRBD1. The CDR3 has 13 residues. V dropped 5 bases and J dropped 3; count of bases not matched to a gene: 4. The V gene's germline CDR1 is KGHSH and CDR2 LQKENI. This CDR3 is CASSNGQDYEQYF. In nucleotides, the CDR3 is TGTGCCAGCTCAAACGGACAGGACTACGAGCAGTACTTC.

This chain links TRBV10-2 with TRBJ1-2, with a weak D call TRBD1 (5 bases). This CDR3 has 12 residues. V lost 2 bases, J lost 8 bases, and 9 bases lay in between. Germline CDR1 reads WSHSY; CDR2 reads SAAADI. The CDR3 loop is CASSEPWGGYTF. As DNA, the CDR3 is TGCGCCAGCAGTGAGCCCTGGGGGGGCTACACCTTC.

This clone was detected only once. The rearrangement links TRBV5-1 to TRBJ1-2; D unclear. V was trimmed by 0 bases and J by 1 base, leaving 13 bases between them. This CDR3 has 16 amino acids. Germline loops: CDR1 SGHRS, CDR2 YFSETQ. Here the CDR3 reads CASSLDVGSRNYGYTF. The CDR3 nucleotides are TGCGCCAGCAGCTTGGATGTGGGGTCCCGTAACTATGGCTACACCTTC.

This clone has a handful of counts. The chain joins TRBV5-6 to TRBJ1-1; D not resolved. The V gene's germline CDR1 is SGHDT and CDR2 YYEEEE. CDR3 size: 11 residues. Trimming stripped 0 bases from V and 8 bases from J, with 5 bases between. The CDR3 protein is CASSLVEEAFF. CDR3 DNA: TGTGCCAGCAGCTTGGTGGAAGAAGCTTTCTTT. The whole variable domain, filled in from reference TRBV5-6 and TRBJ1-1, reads DAGVTQSPTHLIKTRGQQVTLRCSPKSGHDTVSWYQQALGQGPQFIFQYYEEEERQRGNFPDRFSGHQFPNYSSELNVNALLLGDSALYLCASSLVEEAFFGQGTRLTVV.

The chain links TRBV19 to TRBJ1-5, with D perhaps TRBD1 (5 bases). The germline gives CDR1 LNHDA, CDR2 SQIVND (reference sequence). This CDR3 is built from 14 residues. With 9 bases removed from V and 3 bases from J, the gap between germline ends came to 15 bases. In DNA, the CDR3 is TGTGCCAGCGCCTTCGGGGGAGCCAATCAGCCCCAGCATTTT. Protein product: CASAFGGANQPQHF.

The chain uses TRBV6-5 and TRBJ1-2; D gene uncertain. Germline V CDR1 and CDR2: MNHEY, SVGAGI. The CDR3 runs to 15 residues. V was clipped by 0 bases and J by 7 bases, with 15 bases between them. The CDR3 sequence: CASSYSITPGRGYTF. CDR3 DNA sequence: TGTGCCAGCAGTTACTCGATAACCCCCGGACGTGGCTACACCTTC.

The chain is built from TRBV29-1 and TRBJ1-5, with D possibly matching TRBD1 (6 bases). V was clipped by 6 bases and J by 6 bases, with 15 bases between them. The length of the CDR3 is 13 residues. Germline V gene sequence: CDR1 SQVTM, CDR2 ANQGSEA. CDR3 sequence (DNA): TGCAGCGTAAGTCAGGGGACCCTTCAGCCCCAGCATTTT. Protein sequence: CSVSQGTLQPQHF. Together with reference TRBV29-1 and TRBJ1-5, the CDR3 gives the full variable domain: SAVISQKPSRDICQRGTSLTIQCQVDSQVTMMFWYRQQPGQSLTLIATANQGSEATYESGFVIDKFPISRPNLTFSTLTVSNMSPEDSSIYLCSVSQGTLQPQHFGDGTRLSIL.

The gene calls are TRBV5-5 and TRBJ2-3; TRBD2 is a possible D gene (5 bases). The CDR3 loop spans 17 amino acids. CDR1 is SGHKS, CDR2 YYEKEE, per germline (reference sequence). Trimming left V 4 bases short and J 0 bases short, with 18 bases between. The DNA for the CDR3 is TGTGCCAGCAGCCCGTCCGCTAGCACACCTAGCACAGATACGCAGTATTTT. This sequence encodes CASSPSASTPSTDTQYF.

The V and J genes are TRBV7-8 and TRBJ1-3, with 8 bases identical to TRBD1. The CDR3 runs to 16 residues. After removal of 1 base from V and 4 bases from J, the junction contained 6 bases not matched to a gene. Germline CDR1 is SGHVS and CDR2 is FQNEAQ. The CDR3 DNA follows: TGTGCCAGCAGCTTAGAAGGCAGGGGGCTCGGAAACACCATATATTTT. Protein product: CASSLEGRGLGNTIYF.